The next 9 T cell receptor beta chains were all read from a single sample in a study of Tregs in tolerant kidney transplant recipients. Repertoires were generated with immunoSEQ multiplex PCR, while TCRdb's copy carries only in-frame clones and drops some. Among some 68,000 clones listed, roughly 89% were seen once. Input material: CD4+ T cells from blood. The receptors come from a human donor in good health.

The CDR3 protein is CASSFVEGAFSEQYF. In nucleotides, the CDR3 is TGTGCCAGCAGTTTTGTGGAGGGGGCTTTTTCCGAGCAGTACTTC. V and J are TRBV27 and TRBJ2-7; TRBD1 is a possible D gene (7 bases). CDR1 and CDR2 from the germline V gene are MNHEY and SMNVEV (reference sequence). The CDR3 length is 15 residues. Trimming stripped 3 bases from V and 6 bases from J, with 18 bases between.

This clone has just a few counts. This chain uses TRBV5-6 with TRBJ2-3; 7 bases align to TRBD1. V was clipped by 3 bases and J by 1 base; unmatched bases: 5. This CDR3 is 15 amino acids long. In germline, CDR1 is SGHDT, CDR2 YYEEEE. CDR3 region: CASSYGQAGTDTQYF. In DNA, the CDR3 is TGTGCCAGCAGCTACGGACAGGCGGGCACAGATACGCAGTATTTT.

This chain uses TRBV29-1 with TRBJ2-2; TRBD1 might be the D (5 bases). Trimming removed 4 bases from V and 0 bases from J, with 9 bases in between. The germline V gene encodes CDR1 SQVTM and CDR2 ANQGSEA. The CDR3 is made up of 14 amino acids. The CDR3 protein is CSVVWGSNTGELFF. CDR3 DNA sequence: TGCAGCGTTGTGTGGGGCTCGAACACCGGGGAGCTGTTTTTT.

This chain connects TRBV6-5 to TRBJ2-6, with D hard to call. Per the germline V gene, CDR1 is MNHEY and CDR2 is SVGAGI. CDR3 length: 14 residues. Between the trimmed V and J ends, which lost 6 bases and 1 base, there was a span of 7 bases. The CDR3 DNA is TGTGCCAGCAGCATTCAATCTGGGGCCAACGTCCTGACTTTC. Protein sequence: CASSIQSGANVLTF.

This clone was recorded a few times. Other DNA sequences in this sample translate to the same CDR3. The chain combines TRBV11-3 with TRBJ2-3, with 9 bases identical to TRBD1. The CDR3 has 14 residues. The junction had 4 bases not matched to a gene; V was cut back by 6 bases and J by 3 bases. CDR1 and CDR2 from the germline V gene are SGHNT and YENEEA. In DNA form, the CDR3 reads TGTGCCAGCAGACCAGGACAGGGGACAGATACGCAGTATTTT. As protein: CASRPGQGTDTQYF.

This chain joins TRBV5-4 and TRBJ2-3; D unresolved. CDR1 SGHNT and CDR2 YYREEE come from the germline V gene (reference sequence). The CDR3 consists of 14 residues. Between the trimmed V and J ends, which lost 5 bases and 3 bases, there was a span of 13 bases. Here the CDR3 reads CASSVPGTTDTQYF. CDR3 DNA: TGTGCCAGCAGTGTTCCGGGCACGACAGATACGCAGTATTTT.

This clone was seen only once. CDR3 sequence: CATDKSGYTEAFF. The CDR3 nucleotides are TGCGCCACCGATAAATCAGGGTACACTGAAGCTTTCTTT. The chain employs TRBV10-2 and TRBJ1-1; a possible D gene is TRBD1 (5 bases). The CDR3 spans 13 residues. V was trimmed by 10 bases and J by 3 bases, leaving 15 bases between them. The germline V gene encodes CDR1 WSHSY and CDR2 SAAADI.

The chain has TRBV4-1 and TRBJ1-5; possibly TRBD1 for D (5 bases). V was clipped by 0 bases and J by 5 bases, with 14 bases between them. In germline, CDR1 is MGHRA, CDR2 YSYEKL. The CDR3 runs 16 residues. CDR3 bases: TGCGCCAGCAGCCAAGATTACCGGGGCTCCTATCAGCCCCAGCATTTT. Translating it yields CASSQDYRGSYQPQHF.

The CDR3, as DNA: TGTGCCAGCAGGCGGGACAGGGGTGGCAATGAGCAGTTCTTC. It encodes CASRRDRGGNEQFF. V gene TRBV2 combines with J gene TRBJ2-1, with TRBD1 matching over 10 bases. CDR3 length: 14 residues. V lost 6 bases, J lost 6 bases, and 5 bases stayed unmatched. Germline V lookup: CDR1 SNHLY, CDR2 FYNNEI.